This T cell receptor beta chain stems from a study of CD8 T cells in Susac syndrome. CD8+ and CD4+ T cells from blood underwent TCR beta sequencing. V was clipped by 3 bases and J by 3 bases, with 6 bases between them. The CDR3 has 12 amino acids. Germline V gene data show CDR1 as SQVTM and CDR2 as ANQGSEA. An input of roughly 0.5 to 1 ug of RNA was subjected to reverse transcription using random hexamers. An immunoSEQ multiplex PCR generated amplified TCR beta CDR3 products spanning 54 Vbeta and 13 Jbeta. TCRdb itself ran the immunoSEQ multiplex PCR reads through MiXCR, one entry per CDR3 protein. The table has some 400,000 distinct CDR3 sequences, about 85% seen once.

The sequence was obtained from a human donor with multiple sclerosis. Sequencing was done on a sample of CD8+ T cells from PBMCs. The chain combines TRBV29-1 with TRBJ1-3; no definite D call. Here the CDR3 reads CSVELIGNTIYF. For the CDR3, the DNA is TGCAGCGTTGAGCTCATTGGAAACACCATATATTTT.